Each of the 29 T cell receptor beta chains below was sequenced from the same sample in a study of shared clonotypes between healthy human individuals (dated by TCRdb to the early 2020s). CD8 naive samples were obtained by positive selection for CCR7 among CD45RO-negative cells, yielding a CD45RA+CCR7+ population from which TemRA cells were excluded. The library was produced with the immunoSEQ multiplex PCR assay. This is the immuneACCESS table as TCRdb keeps it, with only in-frame sequences that have V and J called. A part of the clones is gone; compared with another copy, unresolved V genes explain less than half, and the rest is unexplained. Present in this sample are about 2.1 million clones, around 93% of which were seen just once. The ten largest account for under 2% of the sample. The sequencing sample was made of naive CD8+ T cells from PBMCs. Taken with the paper, the label for cell subset or site translates to: CD45RA+CCR7+. These receptors all come from a man in his late teens or twenties in good health. Some clones in this sample may be carry-over from other donors' samples.

The rearrangement uses TRBV5-1 and TRBJ2-2, with D hard to call. This CDR3 has 16 residues. V was clipped by 2 bases and J by 0 bases, with 11 bases between them. Germline lookup yields CDR1 SGHRS and CDR2 YFSETQ. The CDR3 sequence is CASSFFPQANTGELFF. The CDR3 DNA reads TGCGCCAGCAGCTTTTTCCCGCAGGCGAACACCGGGGAGCTGTTTTTT.

This chain joins TRBV19 and TRBJ1-1; 9 bases are shared with TRBD1. Per germline, CDR1 LNHDA and CDR2 SQIVND (reference sequence). Trimming at V came to 3 bases and at J to 7 bases, leaving 6 bases not matched to a gene. This CDR3 region has 14 residues. The CDR3 loop reads CASSMTGGPVEAFF. The CDR3 region has the DNA TGTGCCAGTAGTATGACAGGGGGGCCGGTTGAAGCTTTCTTT.

The rearrangement joins TRBV7-3 to TRBJ2-5; D may be TRBD2 (5 bases). CDR1 is SGHTA and CDR2 is FQGTGA in the germline V gene. Trimming removed 5 bases at V and 1 base at J, with 23 bases between. This CDR3 has 18 amino acids. CDR3 nucleotide sequence: TGTGCCAGCAGCGCCGGGGTGAGACGAGGAGGTAGCCAAGAGACCCAGTACTTC. Amino acids: CASSAGVRRGGSQETQYF.

This clone was detected only once. The chain joins TRBV4-1 to TRBJ2-1; D remains unclear. V was clipped by 3 bases and J by 0 bases, with 9 bases between them. The length of the CDR3 is 15 residues. The V gene's germline CDR1 is MGHRA and CDR2 YSYEKL. The CDR3 reads CASSHGVHSYNEQFF. DNA of the CDR3: TGCGCCAGCAGCCATGGCGTTCACTCCTACAATGAGCAGTTCTTC.

J is TRBJ1-1 and V is TRBV7-9; no clear D gene. CDR1 and CDR2 from the germline V gene are SEHNR and FQNEAQ (reference sequence). The CDR3 loop spans 14 amino acids. V was cut by 5 bases and J by 6 bases, with 16 bases left in between. CDR3 in amino acids: CASSLSSIVAEAFF. The CDR3 DNA is TGTGCCAGCAGCCTTTCATCCATCGTGGCTGAAGCTTTCTTT. Filled out from reference TRBV7-9 and TRBJ1-1, the complete variable domain reads DTGVSQNPRHKITKRGQNVTFRCDPISEHNRLYWYRQTLGQGPEFLTYFQNEAQLEKSRLLSDRFSAERPKGSFSTLEIQRTEQGDSAMYLCASSLSSIVAEAFFGQGTRLTVV.

The rearrangement joins TRBV6-6 to TRBJ2-7; possible D gene TRBD1, 5 bases. CDR1 and CDR2 (germline): MNHNY, SVGAGI (reference sequence). The CDR3 length is 12 residues. With 4 bases removed from V and 6 bases from J, the gap between germline ends came to 10 bases. The CDR3 DNA sequence: TGTGCCAGCAGTTCATCTACAGGCGAGCAGTACTTC. Translated: CASSSSTGEQYF.

This rearrangement joins TRBV2 to TRBJ1-3, with a tentative D call TRBD1 (5 bases). V lost 7 bases and J 2 bases, leaving 12 bases between the germline ends. CDR1 and CDR2 (germline): SNHLY, FYNNEI. CDR3 length: 14 residues. The CDR3 DNA reads as TGTGCCAGCATCAAAAAAGGGGCTGGAAACACCATATATTTT. Residues: CASIKKGAGNTIYF.

V is TRBV18 and J is TRBJ1-4, with D unclear. This CDR3 has 17 residues. The germline gives CDR1 KGHSH, CDR2 LQKENI. The germline V and J ends were trimmed by 6 bases and 0 bases, with 17 bases remaining between them. The CDR3 here is CASSPTLPETTNEKLFF. The CDR3 DNA sequence: TGTGCCAGCTCCCCGACCTTACCAGAAACAACTAATGAAAAACTGTTTTTT.

CDR3: CASRWDRSSYNEQFF. The DNA for the CDR3 is TGTGCCAGCAGATGGGACAGGAGCTCCTACAATGAGCAGTTCTTC. This sequence joins TRBV5-8 and TRBJ2-1; 8 positions match TRBD1. The V segment lost 5 bases and the J segment 0 bases; nucleotides outside the gene matches: 4. Per germline, CDR1 SGHTS and CDR2 YDEGEE. The CDR3 is made up of 15 amino acids.

The chain joins TRBV2 to TRBJ2-7; D perhaps matches TRBD2 (6 bases). The CDR3 consists of 14 residues. The germline V gene has CDR1 SNHLY and CDR2 FYNNEI. V shed 7 bases and J shed 4 bases, with 17 bases lying between them. The CDR3 reads CASTTRDLLYEQYF. The CDR3 coding sequence is TGTGCCAGCACAACCCGGGACTTACTTTACGAGCAGTACTTC.

Concerning this clone itself: Other DNA sequences of this sample code for an identical CDR3. The V gene is TRBV27, the J gene TRBJ2-7; 11 nucleotides match TRBD2. The CDR3 is 14 residues long. The trim removed 4 bases at V and 4 bases at J, leaving 3 bases unmatched. From germline, CDR1 is MNHEY and CDR2 SMNVEV (reference sequence). The CDR3 spells CASSSRTSGYEQYF. In DNA form, the CDR3 reads TGTGCCAGCAGTTCCCGGACTAGCGGGTACGAGCAGTACTTC.

The chain employs TRBV28 and TRBJ2-7, with TRBD2 matching over 8 bases. The CDR3 has 16 residues. The J segment lost 2 bases and the V segment lost 4 bases, leaving 10 bases of the junction unmatched. The germline CDR1 and CDR2 sequences are MDHEN and SYDVKM. The CDR3 nucleotides read TGTGCCAGCAGTTCCCCTCCAACTAGCGGAACCTACGAGCAGTACTTC. It translates to CASSSPPTSGTYEQYF.

V gene TRBV27 combines with J gene TRBJ2-5; 10 bases match TRBD1. CDR1 MNHEY and CDR2 SMNVEV come from the germline V gene (reference sequence). The CDR3 consists of 16 residues. V lost 2 bases, J lost 3 bases, and 6 bases stayed unmatched. This chain's CDR3 is CASSLAKGTGEETQYF. Written as DNA, the CDR3 is TGTGCCAGCAGTTTAGCGAAAGGGACAGGGGAAGAGACCCAGTACTTC.

The rearrangement joins TRBV27 to TRBJ1-3, with 8 bases fitting TRBD1. Germline lookup yields CDR1 MNHEY and CDR2 SMNVEV (reference sequence). The CDR3 is 15 amino acids. V dropped 5 bases and J dropped 4; count of bases not matched to a gene: 7. Written as DNA, the CDR3 is TGTGCCAGCAGTCAACGGACAGGGTCCGGAAACACCATATATTTT. Protein sequence: CASSQRTGSGNTIYF.

This clone occurred once. The chain links TRBV19 to TRBJ1-1, with no clear D. The CDR3 consists of 13 residues. Trimming removed 3 bases at V and 6 bases at J, with 11 bases between. The germline V gene encodes CDR1 LNHDA and CDR2 SQIVND (reference sequence). This chain's CDR3 is CASSMGGRAEAFF. The CDR3 DNA is TGTGCCAGTAGTATGGGAGGGCGCGCTGAAGCTTTCTTT.

The chain has TRBV13 and TRBJ2-7; no definite D call. Trimming pared 2 bases from V and 6 bases from J, leaving 11 bases between. The CDR3 is 13 residues long. Germline V lookup: CDR1 PRHDT, CDR2 FYEKMQ (reference sequence). CDR3 loop: CASSLFRPGEQYF. DNA of the CDR3: TGTGCCAGCAGCTTATTTCGGCCGGGCGAGCAGTACTTC.

The J gene is TRBJ2-4, the V gene TRBV5-6; D might be TRBD1 or TRBD2, each matching 5 bases. CDR3 length: 15 amino acids. The ends were cut back, 4 bases at V and 8 bases at J, with 19 bases in the middle. Looked up from germline, CDR1 is SGHDT and CDR2 is YYEEEE. Here the CDR3 reads CASSLGAQSQYIQYF. In nucleotides, the CDR3 is TGTGCCAGCAGCCTCGGGGCCCAAAGTCAGTACATTCAGTACTTC.

Only a few counts were recorded for this clone. Distinct nucleotide sequences in the sample also encode this CDR3. The gene calls are TRBV18 and TRBJ2-7; unclear D gene. The length of the CDR3 is 12 residues. V was clipped by 3 bases and J by 2 bases, with 5 bases between them. CDR1 is KGHSH and CDR2 is LQKENI in the germline V gene. CDR3 nucleotide sequence: TGTGCCAGCTCACCGGACCCCTACGAGCAGTACTTC. Amino acids: CASSPDPYEQYF. Based on the CDR3 plus reference TRBV18 and TRBJ2-7, the full variable domain is NAGVMQNPRHLVRRRGQEARLRCSPMKGHSHVYWYRQLPEEGLKFMVYLQKENIIDESGMPKERFSAEFPKEGPSILRIQQVVRGDSAAYFCASSPDPYEQYFGPGTRLTVT.

The chain has TRBV27 and TRBJ2-7, with D maybe TRBD1 (5 bases). CDR1 and CDR2 (germline): MNHEY, SMNVEV (reference sequence). The germline V and J ends were trimmed by 3 bases and 4 bases, with 19 bases remaining between them. This CDR3 has 16 residues. The CDR3 loop reads CASSFSRAKPGYEQYF. Here the CDR3 DNA reads TGTGCCAGCAGTTTTTCCAGGGCGAAGCCAGGATACGAGCAGTACTTC.

The chain combines TRBV29-1 with TRBJ2-3, with 13 bases matching TRBD2. The CDR3 contains 15 residues. The V gene's germline CDR1 is SQVTM and CDR2 ANQGSEA. J gave up 7 bases and V 3 bases, and 7 bases lay outside the gene matches. The CDR3 reads CSVEGGTSGTNTQYF. Written as DNA, the CDR3 is TGCAGCGTTGAGGGCGGGACTAGCGGGACTAATACGCAGTATTTT.

J is TRBJ1-1 and V is TRBV9; D remains unclear. The germline CDR1 and CDR2 sequences are SGDLS and YYNGEE. Deletions cut 1 base from V and 5 bases from J, with 9 bases between. The CDR3 sequence is 13 residues long. The CDR3 loop reads CASSVYTYTEAFF. CDR3 sequence (DNA): TGTGCCAGCAGCGTATACACCTATACTGAAGCTTTCTTT.

This clone was detected only once. The gene calls are TRBV5-1 and TRBJ1-2, with D possibly being TRBD1 (5 bases). The ends were cut back, 4 bases at V and 10 bases at J, with 14 bases in the middle. Germline V gene lookup returns CDR1 SGHRS and CDR2 YFSETQ. This CDR3 has 12 amino acids. CDR3 sequence reads: CASSTNTGLYTF. DNA for the CDR3: TGCGCCAGCAGCACAAACACAGGACTCTACACCTTC.

The CDR3 nucleotides are TGTGCCAGCAGTTTTCCGGGAGGTCACAATGAGCAGTTCTTC. Its translation is CASSFPGGHNEQFF. V gene TRBV28 combines with J gene TRBJ2-1, with 7 bases fitting TRBD2. The CDR3 loop spans 14 amino acids. The ends lost 3 bases at V and 5 bases at J; junction bases unmatched: 4. Germline V gives CDR1 MDHEN, CDR2 SYDVKM.

This chain connects TRBV6-5 to TRBJ2-7; possible D gene TRBD2, 5 bases. There are 15 residues in the CDR3. CDR1 and CDR2 from the germline V gene are MNHEY and SVGAGI. Trimming pared 2 bases from V and 2 bases from J, leaving 13 bases between. CDR3 sequence: CASSYTAGRAYEQYF. In DNA form, the CDR3 reads TGTGCCAGCAGTTACACTGCGGGTAGAGCCTACGAGCAGTACTTC.

The rearrangement links TRBV7-9 to TRBJ2-1; TRBD2 aligns across 7 bases. V shed 5 bases, J shed 4 bases, and the junction held 17 bases outside the gene matches. The germline V gene encodes CDR1 SEHNR and CDR2 FQNEAQ (reference sequence). This CDR3 comprises 18 residues. The CDR3 is CASSHLNWGEGRYNEQFF. The CDR3 region has the DNA TGTGCCAGCAGCCACCTTAACTGGGGGGAGGGCCGGTACAATGAGCAGTTCTTC.

V and J are TRBV7-9 and TRBJ2-7; maybe TRBD1 (5 bases). Per germline, CDR1 SEHNR and CDR2 FQNEAQ (reference sequence). V was shortened by 1 base and J by 3 bases, with 7 bases between the two germline ends. The CDR3 contains 13 residues. CDR3 nucleotides: TGTGCCAGCAGCTTAGTGACAGTCTACGAGCAGTACTTC. Protein sequence: CASSLVTVYEQYF. The entire variable domain, with the rest obtained from reference TRBV7-9 and TRBJ2-7, is as follows: DTGVSQNPRHKITKRGQNVTFRCDPISEHNRLYWYRQTLGQGPEFLTYFQNEAQLEKSRLLSDRFSAERPKGSFSTLEIQRTEQGDSAMYLCASSLVTVYEQYFGPGTRLTVT.

The rearrangement uses TRBV7-6 and TRBJ2-6; D may correspond to TRBD1 or TRBD2 (5 bases each). V lost 7 bases, J lost 1 base, and 26 bases lay in between. The CDR3 extends over 20 amino acids. Germline CDR1 and CDR2: SGHVS and FNYEAQ. The CDR3 coding sequence is TGTGCCAGCACCCCACGGGGCGGAGGATTAGAGATATCTGGGGCCAACGTCCTGACTTTC. As protein: CASTPRGGGLEISGANVLTF.

As DNA, the CDR3 is TGTGCCAGCATCAGCTCAGGGGGTACCGGGGAGCTGTTTTTT. Its protein product is CASISSGGTGELFF. This chain links TRBV19 with TRBJ2-2; 7 bases fit TRBD1. Germline CDR1 and CDR2: LNHDA and SQIVND (reference sequence). Trimming removed 9 bases from V and 5 bases from J; junction bases left unmatched: 9. The CDR3 runs to 14 residues.

The chain joins TRBV10-3 to TRBJ1-2, with D uncertain. Trimming shortened V by 7 bases and J by 2 bases, and 5 bases separated the two germline ends. Looked up from germline, CDR1 is ENHRY and CDR2 is SYGVKD. The CDR3 extends over 11 amino acids. DNA of the CDR3: TGTGCCATCAACACGAACTATGGCTACACCTTC. Its translation is CAINTNYGYTF.